This entry lists 30 T cell receptor beta chains sequenced from one sample in a study of blood T cell repertoires in COVID-19. Libraries were prepared by immunoSEQ multiplex PCR; TCRdb keeps only in-frame clonotypes and omits some of them. The profile shows about 160,000 clones, less than 85% of them singletons. The sample comprised peripheral blood. These receptors were obtained from a woman aged 60-75 years with COVID-19, enrolled during active disease.

The chain uses TRBV9 and TRBJ2-6; tentatively, D is TRBD2 (5 bases). Per the germline V gene, CDR1 is SGDLS and CDR2 is YYNGEE. The germline V and J ends were trimmed by 4 bases and 4 bases, with 12 bases remaining between them. This CDR3 is built from 15 residues. In nucleotides, the CDR3 is TGTGCCAGCAGCCGGGGTACTCCGGGGGCCAACGTCCTGACTTTC. Encoded protein: CASSRGTPGANVLTF.

The chain has TRBV19 and TRBJ2-1; 8 positions match TRBD1. The CDR3 length is 15 residues. CDR1 LNHDA and CDR2 SQIVND come from the germline V gene (reference sequence). Trimming cost V 6 bases and J 5 bases; bases outside gene matches: 9. CDR3 sequence: CASRMDRVDNNEQFF. Written as DNA, the CDR3 is TGTGCCAGTAGAATGGACAGGGTAGATAACAATGAGCAGTTCTTC.

This clone turned up a few times. The V gene is TRBV7-9, the J gene TRBJ1-1; no firm D call. In germline, CDR1 is SEHNR, CDR2 FQNEAQ (reference sequence). The V and J ends lost 3 bases and 1 base respectively, with 9 bases between them. This CDR3 has 14 amino acids. In DNA form, the CDR3 reads TGTGCCAGCAGCTTCGAACAAAGGAACACTGAAGCTTTCTTT. Its protein is CASSFEQRNTEAFF.

This clone was seen ten or more times. The genes are TRBV2 and TRBJ1-3; TRBD1 is a possible D gene (5 bases). From germline, CDR1 is SNHLY and CDR2 FYNNEI. Trimming took 8 bases from V and 0 from J, leaving 14 bases between them. The CDR3 has 15 residues. CDR3 DNA sequence: TGTGCCAGCTCCCTGGGGCGGCTCTCTGGAAACACCATATATTTT. Translating gives CASSLGRLSGNTIYF.

The chain uses TRBV2 and TRBJ1-1; D perhaps matches TRBD1 (5 bases). The V end lost 5 bases, the J end lost 4 bases, and 17 bases lay between the germline ends. This CDR3 region has 15 residues. Per germline, CDR1 SNHLY and CDR2 FYNNEI. The DNA for the CDR3 is TGTGCCAGCAGTCCCTCGCGGGGGTCTGGCACTGAAGCTTTCTTT. Its protein product is CASSPSRGSGTEAFF.

The rearrangement joins TRBV27 to TRBJ1-5; D call uncertain. The CDR3 consists of 12 residues. Trimming left V 6 bases short and J 7 bases short, with 10 bases between. Germline-derived CDR1 and CDR2 are MNHEY and SMNVEV (reference sequence). The CDR3 region is CASRRGGQPQHF. Written as DNA, the CDR3 is TGTGCCAGCAGACGAGGAGGGCAGCCCCAGCATTTT.

V usage is TRBV20-1 and J usage is TRBJ1-1; D is perhaps TRBD1 (5 bases). The length of the CDR3 is 11 residues. The ends were cut back, 5 bases at V and 6 bases at J, with 10 bases in the middle. Germline values: CDR1 DFQATT, CDR2 SNEGSKA (reference sequence). The CDR3 coding sequence is TGCAGTGCTTCCAGGGTTTCTGAAGCTTTCTTT. This translates into CSASRVSEAFF.

V and J are TRBV19 and TRBJ1-2; TRBD1 matches at 8 bases. J gave up 0 bases and V 4 bases, and 4 bases lay outside the gene matches. Germline V gene sequence: CDR1 LNHDA, CDR2 SQIVND (reference sequence). This CDR3 region has 15 residues. The CDR3 here is CASSNRGSTNYGYTF. CDR3 nucleotides: TGTGCCAGTAGTAACAGGGGGAGCACTAACTATGGCTACACCTTC.

The chain uses TRBV28 and TRBJ2-4, with TRBD1 matching 10 bases. The CDR3 length is 17 residues. Unmatched junction bases numbered 6, after V lost 3 bases and J lost 1 base. From germline, CDR1 is MDHEN and CDR2 SYDVKM. As DNA, the CDR3 is TGTGCCAGCAGTTTGGTCTGGGGACAGGGGGCCAAAAACATTCAGTACTTC. Its translation: CASSLVWGQGAKNIQYF.

Details on this clone: At one of its ends the junction is not consistent with the germline gene, which may arise from a read error. The V and J genes are TRBV28 and TRBJ2-1; 9 bases map to TRBD2. Germline lookup yields CDR1 MDHEN and CDR2 SYDVKM. This CDR3 comprises 12 residues. In nucleotides, the CDR3 is TGTGCCAGCAGCCCGTACGGGACTAGCACCCTCTTC. It specifies CASSPYGTSTLF.

The chain links TRBV28 to TRBJ2-7; the D gene is possibly TRBD2 (6 bases). Deletions cut 7 bases from V and 5 bases from J, with 18 bases between. The germline V gene encodes CDR1 MDHEN and CDR2 SYDVKM. CDR3 length: 14 residues. Here the CDR3 reads CASIGGNYGNEQYF. The CDR3 nucleotides read TGTGCCAGCATTGGGGGGAACTATGGCAACGAGCAGTACTTC.

The V and J genes are TRBV29-1 and TRBJ2-1, with 13 bases matching TRBD2. There are 14 residues in the CDR3. V gave up 7 bases and J gave up 12 bases; unmatched junction bases: 12. The germline V gene has CDR1 SQVTM and CDR2 ANQGSEA. Here the CDR3 reads CSARTSGGQLGQFF. In DNA, the CDR3 is TGCAGCGCCAGGACTAGCGGGGGACAGTTGGGGCAGTTCTTC.

A single count supports this clone. V usage is TRBV6-5 and J usage is TRBJ1-2; TRBD1 aligns across 7 bases. Germline V gives CDR1 MNHEY, CDR2 SVGAGI. This CDR3 is 15 amino acids long. V lost 6 bases and J lost 8; bases outside the gene matches: 15. The CDR3 is CASSPNNLQGQGYTF. CDR3 DNA sequence: TGTGCCAGCAGCCCCAACAACCTACAGGGGCAAGGCTACACCTTC.

The rearrangement uses TRBV11-2 and TRBJ2-7, with 10 bases aligning to TRBD2. The CDR3 runs 17 residues. The V and J ends lost 5 bases and 5 bases, in that order; junction bases with no gene match: 15. The germline gives CDR1 SGHAT, CDR2 FQNNGV. The CDR3: CASSQTRGLAGVNEQYF. The CDR3 DNA is TGTGCCAGCAGCCAAACTCGGGGGCTAGCGGGAGTTAACGAGCAGTACTTC.

The rearrangement links TRBV9 to TRBJ2-3; 8 positions match TRBD2. This CDR3 is built from 15 residues. From germline, CDR1 is SGDLS and CDR2 YYNGEE. V lost 2 bases to trimming and J lost 5 bases; unmatched junction nucleotides: 7. CDR3 DNA: TGTGCCAGCAGCGTCGCGGGAGGAATGGTAGATACGCAGTATTTT. This codes for CASSVAGGMVDTQYF.

The V call is TRBV18, the J call TRBJ2-5; 8 nucleotides align to TRBD1. J gave up 3 bases and V 6 bases, and 15 bases lay outside the gene matches. The length of the CDR3 is 17 residues. Germline V lookup: CDR1 KGHSH, CDR2 LQKENI. The CDR3 nucleotides read TGTGCCAGCTCCCGGACAGGGAAGGTTTTTCAAAAAGAGACCCAGTACTTC. Its protein product is CASSRTGKVFQKETQYF.

The V and J genes are TRBV6-6 and TRBJ2-7, with D possibly TRBD1 on 6 matching bases. Germline V gene lookup returns CDR1 MNHNY and CDR2 SVGAGI (reference sequence). The CDR3 spans 13 residues. V lost 7 bases and J 5 bases, leaving 15 bases between the germline ends. CDR3 residues: CASTLIGGHEQYV. The CDR3 nucleotides are TGTGCCAGCACTCTGATAGGGGGTCACGAGCAGTACGTC.

This clone was found a few times. This sequence joins TRBV7-2 and TRBJ2-5, with 13 bases that match TRBD2. The CDR3 totals 14 residues. From germline, CDR1 is SGHTA and CDR2 FQGNSA. The ends lost 10 bases at V and 5 bases at J; junction bases unmatched: 7. The CDR3 nucleotides read TGTGCCACCCGGACTAGCGGGAGAGGTGAGACCCAGTACTTC. Protein product: CATRTSGRGETQYF.

The chain couples TRBV5-8 to TRBJ1-5; 9 positions agree with TRBD1. This CDR3 is built from 13 residues. Germline values: CDR1 SGHTS, CDR2 YDEGEE. With V trimmed by 5 bases and J by 5 bases, 2 bases remained unmatched. In nucleotides, the CDR3 is TGTGCCAGCAGTCGGGACAGGGATCAGCCCCAGCATTTT. It is translated as CASSRDRDQPQHF.

The chain combines TRBV13 with TRBJ1-1, with 8 bases matching TRBD1. CDR1 is PRHDT, CDR2 FYEKMQ, per germline (reference sequence). CDR3 length: 15 residues. V lost 2 bases and J lost 4; bases outside the gene matches: 6. CDR3 nucleotide sequence: TGTGCCAGCAGCTTAACCCGGGACAGGTCCACTGAAGCTTTCTTT. This sequence encodes CASSLTRDRSTEAFF.

This rearrangement joins TRBV4-2 to TRBJ2-1, with 8 bases identical to TRBD2. Germline values: CDR1 LGHNA, CDR2 YNFKEQ. V shed 0 bases, J shed 0 bases, and the junction held 4 bases outside the gene matches. The CDR3 sequence is 17 residues long. The CDR3 protein is CASSQETSGTSYNEQFF. DNA of the CDR3: TGTGCCAGCAGCCAAGAAACTAGCGGAACCTCCTACAATGAGCAGTTCTTC.

The chain recombines TRBV28 with TRBJ2-7; 7 positions match TRBD1. This CDR3 comprises 14 residues. Germline CDR1 MDHEN, CDR2 SYDVKM. With 6 bases clipped from V and 3 bases from J, the junction kept 8 bases outside the gene matches. This CDR3 reads CASSPDRFFYEQYV. The CDR3 DNA reads TGTGCCAGCAGCCCGGACAGGTTCTTCTACGAGCAGTACGTC.

This clone was observed a handful of times. J is TRBJ1-1 and V is TRBV5-4, with 11 bases matching TRBD1. CDR1 and CDR2 from the germline V gene are SGHNT and YYREEE (reference sequence). The junction had 9 bases not matched to a gene; V was cut back by 3 bases and J by 8 bases. The CDR3 contains 15 residues. This CDR3 reads CASSSGDRGYTEAFF. DNA of the CDR3: TGTGCCAGCAGCTCCGGGGACAGGGGGTATACCGAAGCTTTCTTT.

The genes are TRBV15 and TRBJ2-3; D might be TRBD1 (6 bases). V dropped 3 bases and J dropped 6 bases, with 22 bases sitting between them. Germline V lookup: CDR1 LNHNV, CDR2 YYDKDF (reference sequence). The CDR3 covers 17 residues. CDR3 amino acids: CATSRLATGGIADTQYF. The DNA of the CDR3 is TGTGCCACCAGCAGGCTCGCGACAGGAGGAATTGCGGATACGCAGTATTTT. Based on the CDR3 plus reference TRBV15 and TRBJ2-3, the full variable domain is DAMVIQNPRYQVTQFGKPVTLSCSQTLNHNVMYWYQQKSSQAPKLLFHYYDKDFNNEADTPDNFQSRRPNTSFCFLDIRSPGLGDTAMYLCATSRLATGGIADTQYFGPGTRLTVL.

CDR3 coding DNA: TGTGCCAGTGGAGTCCTCTCCGGGACAGGGTACGAAAAACTGTTTTTT. It encodes CASGVLSGTGYEKLFF. The chain is built from TRBV19 and TRBJ1-4, with 9 bases identical to TRBD1. With 8 bases clipped from V and 8 bases from J, the junction kept 15 bases outside the gene matches. CDR1 is LNHDA and CDR2 is SQIVND in the germline V gene (reference sequence). The length of the CDR3 is 16 residues.

This rearrangement joins TRBV7-2 to TRBJ2-5, with D maybe TRBD2 (5 bases). With 1 base removed from V and 5 bases from J, the gap between germline ends came to 8 bases. The CDR3 runs to 13 residues. Germline V gene data show CDR1 as SGHTA and CDR2 as FQGNSA. The CDR3 protein is CASSLERVETQYF. Here the CDR3 DNA reads TGTGCCAGCAGCTTAGAGAGGGTGGAGACCCAGTACTTC.

This chain uses TRBV6-5 with TRBJ2-3, with a weak D call TRBD2 (6 bases). The germline V gene has CDR1 MNHEY and CDR2 SVGAGI. This CDR3 region has 14 residues. The V end was cut by 7 bases, the J end by 3 bases, with 14 bases between. CDR3 residues: CASTYIGTTDTQYF. As DNA, the CDR3 is TGTGCCAGCACCTACATAGGGACTACAGATACGCAGTATTTT.

This chain uses TRBV7-3 with TRBJ1-1; a weak D match, TRBD1 (5 bases). The germline CDR1 and CDR2 sequences are SGHTA and FQGTGA. Trimming took 4 bases from V and 4 from J, leaving 13 bases between them. The CDR3 spans 14 residues. CDR3 region: CASSSGAGPTEAFF. The CDR3 DNA is TGTGCCAGCAGCTCCGGGGCGGGGCCCACTGAAGCTTTCTTT.

The chain carries TRBV7-3 and TRBJ2-5, with 9 bases that match TRBD2. Trimming took 2 bases from V and 5 from J; bases not matched to a gene: 6. The germline V gene encodes CDR1 SGHTA and CDR2 FQGTGA. The CDR3 runs to 15 residues. The chain's CDR3 is CASSLRGGRDETQYF. The CDR3 DNA is TGTGCCAGCAGCTTACGGGGCGGGAGGGATGAGACCCAGTACTTC.

The V call is TRBV10-3, the J call TRBJ1-5; D is uncertain. The CDR3 has 15 residues. CDR1 and CDR2 (germline): ENHRY, SYGVKD. V dropped 6 bases and J dropped 3 bases, with 15 bases sitting between them. CDR3 region: CAIRPGGRHNQPQHF. In DNA form, the CDR3 reads TGTGCCATCAGGCCGGGAGGGCGCCACAATCAGCCCCAGCATTTT.